This TCR beta chain derives from a study of glioma-infiltrating T cells. Germline V gene lookup returns CDR1 LNHNV and CDR2 YYDKDF (reference sequence). V was trimmed by 6 bases and J by 8 bases, leaving 13 bases between them. This CDR3 has 13 residues. TCR alpha and beta CDR3 regions were amplified from RNA using iRepertoire nested multiplex PCR. Input was about 85-400 ng of tissue mRNA or PBMC total RNA. MiXCR, applied by TCRdb to the multiplex PCR reads, yields one record per CDR3 protein. The repertoire has around 120,000 distinct CDR3 sequences, about 25% of them found once; the top ten carry about a quarter. In this sample, this clonotype turned up a few times. Its antigen is as yet unknown. Regarding the study as a whole: Very few CDR3 sequences were shared between tissue and blood. Non-neoplastic patients had below-expected tissue-blood divergence, while all gliomas exceeded expectation.

This clonotype originated in a human donor with low-grade glioma or glioblastoma, undergoing nonglioma brain surgery, or in good health (not recorded which). The sequencing input was glioma tissue, nonneoplastic brain tissue, or PBMCs (not recorded which). The chain combines TRBV15 with TRBJ1-4; D gene uncertain. The CDR3 here is CATRFDTGEKLFF. The CDR3 DNA reads TGTGCCACCAGGTTTGATACGGGCGAAAAACTGTTTTTT. The full variable domain, its missing parts supplied by reference TRBV15 and TRBJ1-4, is DAMVIQNPRYQVTQFGKPVTLSCSQTLNHNVMYWYQQKSSQAPKLLFHYYDKDFNNEADTPDNFQSRRPNTSFCFLDIRSPGLGDTAMYLCATRFDTGEKLFFGSGTQLSVL.